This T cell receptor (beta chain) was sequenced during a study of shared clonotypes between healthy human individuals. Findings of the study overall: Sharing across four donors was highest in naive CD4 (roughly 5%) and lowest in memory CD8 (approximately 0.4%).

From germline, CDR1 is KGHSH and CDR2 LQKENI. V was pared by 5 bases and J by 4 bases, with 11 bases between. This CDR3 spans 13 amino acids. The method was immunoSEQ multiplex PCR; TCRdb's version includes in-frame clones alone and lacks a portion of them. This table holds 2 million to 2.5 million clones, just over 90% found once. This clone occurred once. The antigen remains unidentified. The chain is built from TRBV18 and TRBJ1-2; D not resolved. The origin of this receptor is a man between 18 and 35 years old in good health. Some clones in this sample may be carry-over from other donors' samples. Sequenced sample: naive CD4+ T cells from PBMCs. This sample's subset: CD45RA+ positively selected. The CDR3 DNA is TGTGCCAGCTCATCGGGCGAATCCTATGGCTACACCTTC. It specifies CASSSGESYGYTF.